The 20 T cell receptor beta chains presented below share a single source sample, sequenced in a study of blood T cells in healthy people across ages. Then a second PCR, running about 7 to 11 cycles, was carried out with a sample-barcoded 5' primer and a J-beta primer mix. Each CDR3 protein gets one entry after TCRdb re-called the 5' RACE reads with MiXCR. This table holds approximately 780,000 distinct CDR3 sequences, about a quarter found once. This sample also belongs to another study, concerning T cells of mothers and their children.

The sample taken for sequencing was blood. All receptors come from a boy younger than 18 in good health.

This clonotype was recorded a few times. The V gene is TRBV6-5, the J gene TRBJ2-1, with 10 bases lining up with TRBD2. Germline V lookup: CDR1 MNHEY, CDR2 SVGAGI. V dropped 0 bases and J dropped 0; count of bases not matched to a gene: 2. The CDR3 loop spans 17 amino acids. Written as DNA, the CDR3 is TGTGCCAGCAGTTACTCAGTAGCGGGGGGCTCCTACAATGAGCAGTTCTTC. It translates to CASSYSVAGGSYNEQFF.

The rearrangement joins TRBV20-1 to TRBJ2-2; D gene uncertain. The CDR3 is made up of 13 amino acids. The V gene's germline CDR1 is DFQATT and CDR2 SNEGSKA (reference sequence). Trimming removed 6 bases at V and 0 bases at J, with 8 bases between. CDR3 sequence (DNA): TGCAGTGCAGGCCTGACGAACACCGGGGAGCTGTTTTTT. This translates into CSAGLTNTGELFF.

For the CDR3, the DNA is TGCAGCGTTGGACGGGGAGTCCAAGAGACCCAGTACTTC. This translates into CSVGRGVQETQYF. The J gene is TRBJ2-5, the V gene TRBV29-1; D might be TRBD2 (5 bases). The CDR3 spans 13 residues. Deletions cut 4 bases from V and 1 base from J, with 10 bases between. Germline V gene data show CDR1 as SQVTM and CDR2 as ANQGSEA.

The CDR3 here is CSARGGPYNEQFF. In DNA, the CDR3 is TGCAGTGCTAGAGGGGGCCCCTACAATGAGCAGTTCTTC. The rearrangement joins TRBV20-1 to TRBJ2-1, with D possibly TRBD1 on 5 matching bases. Germline-derived CDR1 and CDR2 are DFQATT and SNEGSKA (reference sequence). The length of the CDR3 is 13 residues. V lost 1 base and J 2 bases, leaving 6 bases between the germline ends.

This clonotype occurred a few times. V is TRBV5-1 and J is TRBJ2-5; 9 positions agree with TRBD1. V lost 4 bases to trimming and J lost 4 bases; unmatched junction nucleotides: 8. This CDR3 is 15 amino acids long. Germline V gives CDR1 SGHRS, CDR2 YFSETQ. CDR3 in amino acids: CASSPEGQGRETQYF. The CDR3 region has the DNA TGCGCCAGCAGCCCGGAGGGACAGGGACGAGAGACCCAGTACTTC.

This clonotype appeared a few times. The rearrangement links TRBV7-9 to TRBJ1-1; no clear D gene. Germline CDR1 is SEHNR and CDR2 is FQNEAQ (reference sequence). There are 11 residues in the CDR3. The V and J ends lost 5 bases and 5 bases respectively, with 6 bases between them. The chain's CDR3 is CASSPVTEAFF. CDR3 bases: TGTGCCAGCAGCCCCGTGACTGAAGCTTTCTTT.

This clonotype occurred a few times. The rearrangement joins TRBV12-3 or TRBV12-4 to TRBJ2-7; D remains unclear. V dropped 6 bases and J dropped 6 bases, with 9 bases sitting between them. The CDR3 covers 11 residues. The CDR3 here is CASRHRREQYF. The CDR3, as DNA: TGTGCCAGCAGACATCGCCGCGAGCAGTACTTC.

The rearrangement joins TRBV28 to TRBJ2-2, with D perhaps given as TRBD1 or TRBD2 (6 bases each). This CDR3 spans 13 amino acids. Trimming pared 2 bases from V and 7 bases from J, leaving 8 bases between. Germline-derived CDR1 and CDR2 are MDHEN and SYDVKM. The CDR3 spells CASSLGGLGELFF. The CDR3 DNA reads TGTGCCAGCAGTTTAGGGGGGCTCGGGGAGCTGTTTTTT.

This clonotype was counted a few times. A read error is likely, as this CDR3 ends without the conserved phenylalanine or tryptophan. This CDR3 is CATRAGTYETQYL. As DNA, the CDR3 is TGTGCCACCAGGGCCGGTACATACGAGACCCAGTACCTC. The chain couples TRBV15 to TRBJ2-5; unclear D gene. The germline CDR1 and CDR2 sequences are LNHNV and YYDKDF (reference sequence). V dropped 6 bases and J dropped 5 bases, with 13 bases sitting between them. The CDR3 length is 13 residues.

Notes on this clonotype: A read error may produce the germline difference seen at one junction end. The genes are TRBV7-7 and TRBJ2-2; D possibly corresponds to TRBD1 (6 bases). Germline V gene sequence: CDR1 SSHAT, CDR2 FNYEAQ (reference sequence). The CDR3 has 16 amino acids. This CDR3 is CASSLATGSNTGELFF. CDR3 nucleotide sequence: TGTGCTAGCAGCTTAGCGACAGGTTCGAACACCGGGGAGCTGTTTTTT.

This sequence joins TRBV29-1 and TRBJ1-2, with 10 bases that match TRBD1. The CDR3 has 16 residues. Germline V gene lookup returns CDR1 SQVTM and CDR2 ANQGSEA. Trimming cost V 7 bases and J 4 bases; bases outside gene matches: 15. The CDR3 protein is CSADLGGDRGLYGYTF. The CDR3 DNA reads TGCAGCGCTGATCTTGGGGGGGACAGGGGCCTCTATGGCTACACCTTC.

This clonotype was observed a handful of times. This chain uses TRBV25-1 with TRBJ2-5; 10 positions agree with TRBD1. Germline trimming cut 4 bases from V and 5 bases from J; bases unmatched to any gene: 4. CDR1 and CDR2 (germline): MGHDK, SYGVNS. This CDR3 is 14 amino acids long. The CDR3 loop reads CASSAPGQGETQYF. The CDR3, as DNA: TGTGCCAGCAGTGCTCCGGGACAGGGGGAGACCCAGTACTTC.

V is TRBV12-3 or TRBV12-4 and J is TRBJ1-6; the match to TRBD1 covers 10 bases. V gave up 3 bases and J gave up 7 bases; unmatched junction bases: 6. The CDR3 is 16 residues long. DNA of the CDR3: TGTGCCAGCAGTTTCGACAGGGGGCATAAGAATTCACCCCTCCACTTT. Residues: CASSFDRGHKNSPLHF.

A single count supports this clonotype. The chain has TRBV28 and TRBJ2-7, with a possible D match to TRBD1 (6 bases). Trimming left V 5 bases short and J 2 bases short, with 10 bases between. The CDR3 length is 13 residues. Germline V CDR1 and CDR2: MDHEN, SYDVKM. CDR3 bases: TGTGCCAGCAGTAGCAACAGGGCCTACGAGCAGTACTTC. This gives the protein CASSSNRAYEQYF.

This clonotype was recorded once. V usage is TRBV6-1 and J usage is TRBJ2-1, with 8 positions matching TRBD2. The J call may be mistaken, given a closer DNA end match to TRBJ2-5. The CDR3 loop spans 15 amino acids. Germline V lookup: CDR1 MNHNS, CDR2 SASEGT. As DNA, the CDR3 is TGTGCCAGCAGTGAAATATCAGGCGGGAGGGAGACCCAGTACTTC. It codes for CASSEISGGRETQYF.

This chain uses TRBV11-1 with TRBJ2-2; weak D call: TRBD2 (6 bases). Germline V gene lookup returns CDR1 SGHAT and CDR2 FQDESV (reference sequence). V was clipped by 5 bases and J by 5 bases, with 12 bases between them. The CDR3 is made up of 14 amino acids. In DNA, the CDR3 is TGTGCCAGCAGCCGCTGGGGAGGTACCGGGGAGCTGTTTTTT. Amino acid sequence: CASSRWGGTGELFF.

The chain joins TRBV28 to TRBJ1-2; no reliable D call. This CDR3 spans 13 amino acids. Germline lookup yields CDR1 MDHEN and CDR2 SYDVKM. The V and J ends lost 7 bases and 5 bases respectively, with 14 bases between them. CDR3 region: CASNGGDPYGYTF. Here the CDR3 DNA reads TGTGCCAGCAACGGTGGAGACCCTTATGGCTACACCTTC.

The J gene is TRBJ1-2, the V gene TRBV2; 7 nucleotides line up with TRBD1. Germline CDR1 reads SNHLY; CDR2 reads FYNNEI. V shed 2 bases, J shed 4 bases, and the junction held 7 bases outside the gene matches. This CDR3 is 15 amino acids long. CDR3 amino acids: CASSESHRGGYGYTF. The CDR3 DNA reads as TGTGCCAGCAGTGAATCTCACAGGGGAGGCTATGGCTACACCTTC.

This clonotype came up once. The J gene is TRBJ2-7, the V gene TRBV11-2; 8 bases fit TRBD1. Germline V gene sequence: CDR1 SGHAT, CDR2 FQNNGV. The V gene end was trimmed by 7 bases and the J gene end by 3 bases; junction bases not matched to a gene: 5. CDR3 length: 13 residues. CDR3 region: CASTEDRVYEQYF. The CDR3 DNA sequence: TGTGCCAGCACCGAGGACAGGGTCTACGAGCAGTACTTC.

The CDR3 here is CASQAWTSGGDSSYEQYF. The DNA of the CDR3 is TGCGCCAGCCAAGCTTGGACTAGCGGGGGGGATAGCTCCTACGAGCAGTACTTC. The chain joins TRBV5-1 to TRBJ2-7, with 15 bases fitting TRBD2. V lost 7 bases, J lost 0 bases, and 11 bases stayed unmatched. This CDR3 comprises 18 residues. Germline V gives CDR1 SGHRS, CDR2 YFSETQ.